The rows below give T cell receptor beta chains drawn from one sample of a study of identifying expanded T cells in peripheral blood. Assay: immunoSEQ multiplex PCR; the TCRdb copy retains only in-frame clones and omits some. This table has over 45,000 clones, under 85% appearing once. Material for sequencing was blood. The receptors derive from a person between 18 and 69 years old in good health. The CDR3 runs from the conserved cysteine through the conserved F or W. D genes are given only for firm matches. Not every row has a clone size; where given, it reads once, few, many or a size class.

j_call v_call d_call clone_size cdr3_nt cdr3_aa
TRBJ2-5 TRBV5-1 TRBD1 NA TGCGCCAGCAGCCACAGGGGACAAGAGACCCAGTACTTC CASSHRGQETQYF
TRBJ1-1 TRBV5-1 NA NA TGCGCCAGCAGCTTGGCAGGAGGGGAAGCTTTCTTT CASSLAGGEAFF
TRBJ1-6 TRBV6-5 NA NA TGTGCCAGCAGTTATGGTAATTCACCCCTCCACTTT CASSYGNSPLHF
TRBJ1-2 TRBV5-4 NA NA TGTGCCAGCAGCCAAGACTTTTTTAGGTACACCTTC CASSQDFFRYTF
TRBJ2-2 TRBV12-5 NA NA TGTGCTAGTGTTCGGTTCACCGGGGAGCTGTTTTTT CASVRFTGELFF
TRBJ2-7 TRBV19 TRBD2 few TGTGCCAGTAGTACAACGGGACTAGCGGACTACGAGCAGTACTTC CASSTTGLADYEQYF
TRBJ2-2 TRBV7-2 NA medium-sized TGTGCCAGCAGCCCTGGAGGAGGGCCCAACGGGGAGCTGTTTTTT CASSPGGGPNGELFF
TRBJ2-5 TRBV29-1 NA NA TGCAGCGTTGAAGACCCCGACAGGTCCCAAGAGACCCAGTACTTC CSVEDPDRSQETQYF
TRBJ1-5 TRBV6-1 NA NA TGTGCCAGCAGTGAAAGCGAAGCGCTTCGGGGCAATCAGCCCCAGCATTTT CASSESEALRGNQPQHF
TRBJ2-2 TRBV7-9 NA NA TGTGCCAGCGGAAGGGGGAACACCGGGGAGCTGTTTTTT CASGRGNTGELFF
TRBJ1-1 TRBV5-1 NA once TGCGCCAGCACCGATAGGGGTAGCAAGAACACTGAAGCTTTCTTT CASTDRGSKNTEAFF
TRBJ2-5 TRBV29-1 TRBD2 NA TGCAGCGTTCCTAGCGGGGGACAAGAGACCCAGTACTTC CSVPSGGQETQYF
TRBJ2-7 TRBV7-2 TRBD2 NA TGTGCCAGCAGCCCGCAGGGGGGGACTAGCGGGGTGGCTGGGCACTTC CASSPQGGTSGVAGHF
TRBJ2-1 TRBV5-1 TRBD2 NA TGCGCCAGCAGCTTCGGGGGGAGCTCCTACAATGAGCAGTTCTTC CASSFGGSSYNEQFF
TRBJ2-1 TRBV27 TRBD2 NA TGTGCCAGCAGTTTTCGGCGGGAGCACAATGAGCAGTTCTTC CASSFRREHNEQFF
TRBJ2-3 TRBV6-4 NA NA TGTGCCAGCAGTGCCTGGGTGACAGATACGCAGTATTTT CASSAWVTDTQYF
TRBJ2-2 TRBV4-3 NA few TGCGCCAGCAGGCGGGGTCCGAACACCGGGGAGCTGTTTTTT CASRRGPNTGELFF
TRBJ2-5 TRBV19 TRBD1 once TGTGCCAGTAGTACCCACGAATTGACAGGGGGCGAAGAGACCCAGTACTTC CASSTHELTGGEETQYF
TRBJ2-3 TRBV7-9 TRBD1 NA TGTGCCAGCAGCCCCGGGACAGGGCACACAGATACGCAGTATTTT CASSPGTGHTDTQYF
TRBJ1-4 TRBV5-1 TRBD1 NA TGCGCCAGCAGCTCGGGCGGGACAGGGAATGAAAAACTGTTTTTT CASSSGGTGNEKLFF
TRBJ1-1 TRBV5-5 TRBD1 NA TGTGCCAGCAGCTCCCGGACAGGGGGTCAAACTGAAGCTTTCTTT CASSSRTGGQTEAFF
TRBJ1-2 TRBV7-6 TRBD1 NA TGTGCCAGCAGCCCGACAGGGGGCAGGGACTATGGCTACACCTTC CASSPTGGRDYGYTF
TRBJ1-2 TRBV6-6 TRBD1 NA TGTGCCAGCAGTCTACAGGGGTGGGCCTATGGCTACACCTTC CASSLQGWAYGYTF
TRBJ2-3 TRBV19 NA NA TGTGCCACTCGGCCCACCCACGGCACAGATACGCAGTATTTT CATRPTHGTDTQYF
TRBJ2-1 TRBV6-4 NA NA TGTGCCAGCAGCAGACTGGATTACAATGAGCAGTTCTTC CASSRLDYNEQFF
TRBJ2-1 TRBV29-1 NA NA TGCAGCGTTGTTCCGCTTACCCCCCCCAATGAGCAGTTCTTC CSVVPLTPPNEQFF
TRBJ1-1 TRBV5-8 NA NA TGTGCCAGCAAGCCCACTACTGAAGCTTTCTTT CASKPTTEAFF
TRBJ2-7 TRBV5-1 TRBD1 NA TGCGCCAGCAGCCAGGACAGGGATGAGCAGTACTTC CASSQDRDEQYF
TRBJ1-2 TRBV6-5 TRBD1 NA TGTGCCAGCAGTTCAAGACCGGGACAGGGGAACTATGGCTACACCTTC CASSSRPGQGNYGYTF
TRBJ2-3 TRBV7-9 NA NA TGTGCCAGCAGCTCCTACACAGATACGCAGTATTTT CASSSYTDTQYF
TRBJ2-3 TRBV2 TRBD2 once TGTGCCAGCAGCCCATGGACTAGCGGACCAGATACGCAGTATTTT CASSPWTSGPDTQYF
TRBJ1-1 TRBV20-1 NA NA TGCAGTGCTATAGATAACACTGAAGCTTTCTTT CSAIDNTEAFF
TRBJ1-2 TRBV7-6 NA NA TGTGCCAGCAGCTCCGGCCGGAACAGGGTATCTCACGTCGATGGCTACACCTTC CASSSGRNRVSHVDGYTF
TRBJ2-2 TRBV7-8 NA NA TGTGCCAGCAGCTTGGATAGGACGAACACCGGGGAGCTGTTTTTT CASSLDRTNTGELFF
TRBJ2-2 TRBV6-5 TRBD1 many TGTGCCAGCAGTTTAAACCGGGACAGGAACACCGGGGAGCTGTTTTTT CASSLNRDRNTGELFF
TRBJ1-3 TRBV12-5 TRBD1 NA TGTGCTAGTGGTTTGGGGGACAGCCCGACCTCTGGAAACACCATATATTTT CASGLGDSPTSGNTIYF
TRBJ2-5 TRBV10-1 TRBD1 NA TGCGCCAGCAGTTCCGGGACAGGGAAAGAGACCCAGTACTTC CASSSGTGKETQYF
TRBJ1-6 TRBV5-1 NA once TGCGCCAGCAGCTTGCAGGGAAACTATAATTCACCCCTCCACTTT CASSLQGNYNSPLHF
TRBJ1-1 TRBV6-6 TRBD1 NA TGTGCCAGCAGTTACCCTGGACAGGGGCTTGAAGCTTTCTTT CASSYPGQGLEAFF
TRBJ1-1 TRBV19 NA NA TGTGCCAGTAGTATAGGCCCCAGCAGCACTGAAGCTTTCTTT CASSIGPSSTEAFF
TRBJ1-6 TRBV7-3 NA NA TGTGCCAGCAGCTTATGGGGTTCCAATTCACCCCTCCACTTT CASSLWGSNSPLHF
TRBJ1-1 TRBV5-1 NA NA TGCGCCAGCAGCTTAACGAACACTGAAGCTTTCTTT CASSLTNTEAFF
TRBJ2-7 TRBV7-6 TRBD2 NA TGTGCCAGCAGCTTAGGGGGATGGAGCGGGAGTACAAACGAGCAGTACTTC CASSLGGWSGSTNEQYF
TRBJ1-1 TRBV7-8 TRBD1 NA TGTGCCAGCAGCTTGGACAGGGCTCCCCCGAACACTGAAGCTTTCTTT CASSLDRAPPNTEAFF
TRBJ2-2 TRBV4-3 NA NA TGCGCCAGCAGCCAAGAACAGGCTCCCGGGGAGCTGTTTTTT CASSQEQAPGELFF
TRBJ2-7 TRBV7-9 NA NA TGTGCCAGCAGCTTAGTAGGAGGTTCGGGCGAGCAGTACTTC CASSLVGGSGEQYF
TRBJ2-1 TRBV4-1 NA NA TGCGCCAGCAGCCGGGCGGAGGGGGGCTACAATGAGCAGTTCTTC CASSRAEGGYNEQFF
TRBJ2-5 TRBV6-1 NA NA TGTGCCAGCACTAGAAGACGGGAGACCCAGTACTTC CASTRRRETQYF
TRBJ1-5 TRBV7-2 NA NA TGTGCCAGCAGCCGCGCGCATAATCAGCCCCAGCATTTT CASSRAHNQPQHF
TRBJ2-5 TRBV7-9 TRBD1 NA TGTGCCAGCAGCCTTGAGGGGACAGGGTCGGAAGAGACCCAGTACTTC CASSLEGTGSEETQYF
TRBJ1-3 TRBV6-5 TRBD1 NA TGTGCCAGCAGTATGACAGGGAGCTCTGGAAACACCATATATTTT CASSMTGSSGNTIYF
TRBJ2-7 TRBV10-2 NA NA TGCGCCAGCATGCAGGGTTCCGCCGAGCAGTACTTC CASMQGSAEQYF